This T cell receptor beta chain was identified in a study of shared clonotypes between healthy human individuals. From germline, CDR1 is SGHDT and CDR2 YYEEEE. With 4 bases removed from V and 5 bases from J, the gap between germline ends came to 24 bases. The CDR3 is 17 amino acids. Profiling relied on immunoSEQ multiplex PCR, and the TCRdb table lists in-frame clones only, not all of them. The sample contains around 2.1 million clones, approximately 95% of which appear only once. Input material: naive CD4+ T cells sorted from blood. Documented subset: CD45RA+ positively selected. The chain carries TRBV5-6 and TRBJ1-1, with D perhaps matching TRBD1 (5 bases). The origin of this receptor is a man aged 18-30 years in good health. The CDR3 DNA sequence: TGTGCCAGCAGCCCCCCGAGGTTGGGGGTGGCGGGGACTGAAGCTTTCTTT. Residues: CASSPPRLGVAGTEAFF.